These T cell receptor beta chains were read from a single sample in a study of PD-L1 blockade in urothelial cancer. The repertoire was sequenced with immunoSEQ multiplex PCR; TCRdb's copy has only in-frame clones and lacks some. This table has fewer than 75,000 clones, approximately 87% appearing once. The starting material was PBMCs, obtained around atezolizumab (anti-PD-L1) treatment. The receptors were gathered from an older man with urothelial cancer. CDR3s include the opening cysteine and the closing phenylalanine or tryptophan. Each record gives: V gene, J gene, CDR3 protein.

TRBV6-5,TRBJ2-3,CASSYSLVTDTQYF
TRBV5-1,TRBJ2-1,CASSSTGSSYNEQFF
TRBV5-1,TRBJ1-5,CASSLGLAGNQPQHF
TRBV4-1,TRBJ2-1,CASSQVNQGLAGYNEQFF
TRBV5-1,TRBJ2-5,CASSKGLAGGIGETQYF
TRBV18,TRBJ1-4,CASSPPDRKLFF
TRBV5-4,TRBJ2-1,CASSLAGQVHEQFF
TRBV7-3,TRBJ2-3,CASSPIAGSTDTQYF
TRBV7-9,TRBJ2-1,CASSLGGLAGRYNEQFF
TRBV9,TRBJ2-1,CASSEGMGTGSNEQFF
TRBV14,TRBJ1-1,CASSQDTGEGAFF
TRBV10-2,TRBJ2-1,CASNLQGDEQFF
TRBV7-6,TRBJ1-3,CASSPRVVNSGNTIYF
TRBV19,TRBJ1-5,CASSRQGPNQPQHF